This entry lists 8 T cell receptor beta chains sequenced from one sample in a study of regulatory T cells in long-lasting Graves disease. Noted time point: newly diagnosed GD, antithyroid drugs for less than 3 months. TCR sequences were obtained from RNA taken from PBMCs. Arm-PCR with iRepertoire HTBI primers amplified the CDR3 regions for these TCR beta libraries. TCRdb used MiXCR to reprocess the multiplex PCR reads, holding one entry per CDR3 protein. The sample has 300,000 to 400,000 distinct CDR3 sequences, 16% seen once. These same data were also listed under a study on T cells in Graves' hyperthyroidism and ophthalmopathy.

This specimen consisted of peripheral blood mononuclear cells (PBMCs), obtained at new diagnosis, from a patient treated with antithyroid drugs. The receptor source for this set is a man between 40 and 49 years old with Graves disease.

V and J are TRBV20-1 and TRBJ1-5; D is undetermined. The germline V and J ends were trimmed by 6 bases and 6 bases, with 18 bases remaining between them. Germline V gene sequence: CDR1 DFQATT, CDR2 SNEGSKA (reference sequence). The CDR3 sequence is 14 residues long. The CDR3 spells CSATPHGGGQPQHF. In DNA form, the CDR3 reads TGCAGTGCCACGCCCCATGGTGGCGGTCAGCCCCAGCATTTT.

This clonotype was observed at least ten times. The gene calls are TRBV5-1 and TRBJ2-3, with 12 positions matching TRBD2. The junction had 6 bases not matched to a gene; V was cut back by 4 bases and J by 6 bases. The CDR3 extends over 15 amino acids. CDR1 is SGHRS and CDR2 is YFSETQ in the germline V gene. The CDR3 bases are TGCGCCAGCAGCCGGACTAGCGGGGTATTGGATACGCAGTATTTT. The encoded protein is CASSRTSGVLDTQYF. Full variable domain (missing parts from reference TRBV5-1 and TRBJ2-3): KAGVTQTPRYLIKTRGQQVTLSCSPISGHRSVSWYQQTPGQGLQFLFEYFSETQRNKGNFPGRFSGRQFSNSRSEMNVSTLELGDSALYLCASSRTSGVLDTQYFGPGTRLTVL.

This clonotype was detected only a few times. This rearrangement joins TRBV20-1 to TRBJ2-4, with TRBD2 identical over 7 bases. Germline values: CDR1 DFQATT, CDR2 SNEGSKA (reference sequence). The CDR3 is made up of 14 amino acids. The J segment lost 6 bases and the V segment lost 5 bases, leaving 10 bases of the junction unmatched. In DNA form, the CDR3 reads TGCAGTGCTTCCTCGGGAGGAGAGGGAAACATTCAGTACTTC. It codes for CSASSGGEGNIQYF.

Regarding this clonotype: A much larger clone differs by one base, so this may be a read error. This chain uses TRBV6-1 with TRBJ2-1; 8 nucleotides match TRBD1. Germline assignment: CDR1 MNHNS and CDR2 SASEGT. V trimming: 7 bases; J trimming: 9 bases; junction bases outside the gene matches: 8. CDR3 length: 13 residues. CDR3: CASIRTGRSEQFF. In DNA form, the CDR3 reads TGTGCCAGCATTAGGACAGGGAGGAGTGAGCAGTTCTTC.

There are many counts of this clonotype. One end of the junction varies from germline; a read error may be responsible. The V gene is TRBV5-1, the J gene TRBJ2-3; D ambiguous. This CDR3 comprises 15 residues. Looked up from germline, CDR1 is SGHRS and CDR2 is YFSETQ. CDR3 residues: CASSLVGSPTDTQYF. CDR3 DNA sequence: TGTGCCAGCAGTTTAGTTGGGTCTCCCACAGATACGCAGTATTTT.

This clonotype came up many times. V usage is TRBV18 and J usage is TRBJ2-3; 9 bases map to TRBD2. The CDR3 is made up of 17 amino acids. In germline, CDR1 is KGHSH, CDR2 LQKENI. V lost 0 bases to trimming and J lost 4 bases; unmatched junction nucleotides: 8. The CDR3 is CASSPPRAGGPSDTQYF. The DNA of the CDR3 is TGTGCCAGCTCACCACCTCGTGCGGGGGGGCCATCAGATACGCAGTATTTT.

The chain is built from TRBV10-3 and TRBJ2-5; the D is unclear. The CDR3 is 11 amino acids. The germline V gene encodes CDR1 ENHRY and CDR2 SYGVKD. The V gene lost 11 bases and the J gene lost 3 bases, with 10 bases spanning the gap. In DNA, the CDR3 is TGTGCCGTTAGGGTTGAAGAGACCCAGTACTTC. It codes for CAVRVEETQYF.

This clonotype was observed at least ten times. The CDR3 is CASMVTVQETQYF. The CDR3, as DNA: TGTGCCAGCATGGTTACAGTCCAAGAGACCCAGTACTTC. The chain employs TRBV6-1 and TRBJ2-5; D ambiguous. With 7 bases removed from V and 1 base from J, the gap between germline ends came to 10 bases. CDR1 is MNHNS and CDR2 is SASEGT in the germline V gene. The CDR3 is 13 amino acids.